Listed here is a single TCR beta chain. CDR3 length equals 18 residues. The germline V gene encodes CDR1 SGHTA and CDR2 FQGTGA. V was pared by 2 bases and J by 1 base, with 13 bases of the junction left unmatched. Method: immunoSEQ multiplex PCR; TCRdb's copy keeps in-frame clones and lacks some. The sample holds over 200,000 clones, about four fifths seen once. The data derive from a study of blood T cell repertoires in COVID-19. Looking at the study overall: Material from acute and convalescent COVID-19 was sourced from the United States, Italy and Spain.

The chain has TRBV7-3 and TRBJ1-2; 7 bases match TRBD1. Specimen: PBMCs or T cells enriched from blood (not recorded which). The TCR was taken from a woman in her fifties or sixties with acute COVID-19. The CDR3 reads CASSLDPTGMFRNYGYTF. Here the CDR3 DNA reads TGTGCCAGCAGCTTAGATCCGACAGGGATGTTTCGTAACTATGGCTACACCTTC.